These T cell receptor beta chains were read from a single sample in a study of blood T cell repertoires in COVID-19. TCRdb keeps only in-frame clones here, not all; method: immunoSEQ multiplex PCR. The repertoire holds about 260,000 clones, with over 80% as singletons. The sample was peripheral blood. The receptors here all came from a woman in her forties who had recovered from COVID-19. The CDR3 runs from the conserved cysteine through the conserved F or W. D genes are given only for firm matches. Clone size appears in some rows only: once, few, many, or a class for an expanded clone.

d_gene	v_gene	j_gene	abundance	CDR3aa	CDR3nt
-	TRBV7-2	TRBJ1-4	-	CASSLGGRATNEKLFF	TGTGCCAGCAGCTTAGGGGGGCGGGCCACTAATGAAAAACTGTTTTTT
-	TRBV28	TRBJ2-1	once	CASSSPDEQFF	TGTGCCAGCAGCTCCCCGGATGAGCAGTTCTTC
TRBD1	TRBV27	TRBJ1-5	once	CASSFHRGDQPQHF	TGTGCCAGCAGTTTCCACAGGGGGGATCAGCCCCAGCATTTT
TRBD1	TRBV15	TRBJ1-1	-	CATSRGALGQGGTEAFF	TGTGCCACCAGCAGAGGGGCCCTGGGACAGGGGGGCACTGAAGCTTTCTTT
-	TRBV12-5	TRBJ1-2	-	CASGWGSEMGYTF	TGTGCTAGTGGTTGGGGCAGCGAAATGGGCTACACCTTC
-	TRBV18	TRBJ1-5	-	CASSPSDTQPQHF	TGTGCCAGCTCACCCAGTGACACGCAGCCCCAGCATTTT
-	TRBV7-9	TRBJ2-2	-	CASSLGGPNTGELFF	TGTGCCAGCAGCCTCGGGGGACCGAACACCGGGGAGCTGTTTTTT
-	TRBV3-1/TRBV3-2	TRBJ1-2	-	CASSQGGDGYGYTF	TGTGCCAGCAGCCAGGGCGGGGACGGTTATGGCTACACCTTC
-	TRBV3-1/TRBV3-2	TRBJ1-2	-	CASSPPGGRYGYTF	TGTGCCAGCAGCCCTCCGGGGGGCCGCTATGGCTACACCTTC
TRBD1	TRBV11-3	TRBJ2-3	-	CASSPRGQGTDTQYF	TGTGCCAGCAGCCCTCGGGGACAGGGAACAGATACGCAGTATTTT
TRBD1	TRBV5-4	TRBJ1-1	-	CASSPGTGRYSTEAFF	TGTGCCAGCAGCCCTGGGACAGGGAGGTATAGCACTGAAGCTTTCTTT
TRBD1	TRBV7-8	TRBJ2-6	-	CASSLGRGTGFTGANVLTF	TGTGCCAGCAGCTTAGGGAGAGGGACAGGGTTTACTGGGGCCAACGTCCTGACTTTC
-	TRBV12-3/TRBV12-4	TRBJ2-1	-	CASSLDRGDEQFF	TGTGCCAGCAGTTTAGATCGAGGCGATGAGCAGTTCTTC
TRBD1	TRBV7-9	TRBJ1-2	-	CASGVTGDPYGYTF	TGTGCCAGCGGGGTTACAGGGGACCCATACGGCTACACCTTC
-	TRBV18	TRBJ1-2	-	CASSPLTLQGVGGYTF	TGTGCCAGCTCACCACTTACTTTACAGGGAGTAGGTGGCTACACCTTC
-	TRBV4-2	TRBJ1-1	-	CASSRDMNTEAFF	TGTGCCAGCAGCCGAGACATGAACACTGAAGCTTTCTTT
-	TRBV20-1	TRBJ1-2	-	CSAGDAGYTF	TGCAGCGCAGGGGACGCTGGCTACACCTTC
-	TRBV5-1	TRBJ2-5	-	CASSLVPAVQETQYF	TGCGCCAGCAGCTTAGTTCCTGCAGTCCAAGAGACCCAGTACTTC
-	TRBV9	TRBJ2-1	-	CASSPGIGGYNEQFF	TGTGCCAGCAGCCCGGGAATCGGTGGCTACAATGAGCAGTTCTTC
TRBD1	TRBV5-1	TRBJ2-3	-	CASRGTGGVVIETDTQYF	TGCGCCAGCCGCGGGACAGGGGGCGTAGTGATCGAGACAGATACGCAGTATTTT
-	TRBV6-5	TRBJ2-6	-	CASSYSRAGANVLTF	TGTGCCAGCAGTTACTCTCGGGCTGGGGCCAACGTCCTGACTTTC
-	TRBV19	TRBJ2-1	-	CASSFRLGSYNEQFF	TGTGCCAGTAGTTTCAGACTCGGCTCCTACAATGAGCAGTTCTTC
TRBD2	TRBV11-2	TRBJ2-1	-	CASSHLAGGGNEQFF	TGTGCCAGCAGCCATCTAGCGGGGGGAGGGAATGAGCAGTTCTTC
-	TRBV3-1/TRBV3-2	TRBJ2-7	-	CASSQTQDEQYF	TGTGCCAGCAGCCAAACGCAGGACGAGCAGTACTTC
TRBD1	TRBV5-1	TRBJ2-7	-	CASSPTGTYEQYF	TGCGCCAGCAGTCCGACAGGGACCTACGAGCAGTACTTC
-	TRBV12-3/TRBV12-4	TRBJ2-1	-	CASSLGGFNEQFF	TGTGCCAGCAGTTTAGGAGGGTTCAATGAGCAGTTCTTC
-	TRBV5-4	TRBJ2-7	-	CASSAERVHEQYF	TGTGCCAGCAGTGCCGAGAGGGTGCACGAGCAGTACTTC
TRBD1	TRBV6-5	TRBJ1-5	-	CASSYRTGEQPQHF	TGTGCCAGCAGTTATCGGACAGGGGAACAGCCCCAGCATTTT
TRBD1	TRBV2	TRBJ2-7	-	CASSDLGQGWASYEQYF	TGTGCCAGCAGTGATCTCGGACAGGGTTGGGCGTCCTACGAGCAGTACTTC
TRBD1	TRBV7-2	TRBJ2-1	once	CASSLASYRGAYNEQFF	TGTGCCAGCAGCTTAGCCTCATACAGGGGGGCCTACAATGAGCAGTTCTTC
-	TRBV7-2	TRBJ2-3	-	CASSSWTISDTQYF	TGTGCCAGCAGCTCATGGACTATCTCAGATACGCAGTATTTT
TRBD1	TRBV7-6	TRBJ2-1	few	CASSQPGQGGNEQFF	TGTGCCAGCAGCCAGCCGGGACAGGGGGGCAATGAGCAGTTCTTC
-	TRBV25-1	TRBJ2-3	-	CASRQGGGVVDTQYF	TGTGCCAGCAGGCAGGGTGGCGGGGTGGTAGATACGCAGTATTTT
-	TRBV27	TRBJ2-3	-	CASSLIVGGDRVPDTQYF	TGTGCCAGCAGCCTTATCGTCGGGGGGGACAGGGTCCCAGATACGCAGTATTTT
TRBD2	TRBV19	TRBJ2-2	-	CASTPGGWFTGELFF	TGTGCCAGTACCCCGGGAGGATGGTTCACCGGGGAGCTGTTTTTT
-	TRBV6-1	TRBJ1-2	-	CASSEVGAAFHGYTF	TGTGCCAGCAGTGAAGTGGGGGCAGCTTTCCATGGCTACACCTTC
-	TRBV28	TRBJ1-6	-	CASSLRQAASPLHF	TGTGCCAGCAGTTTAAGACAGGCTGCGTCACCCCTCCACTTT
-	TRBV7-2	TRBJ2-2	-	CASSSTIFAANTGELFF	TGTGCCAGCAGCTCGACTATCTTTGCCGCGAACACCGGGGAGCTGTTTTTT
-	TRBV28	TRBJ1-1	-	CASSLPVGWTEAFF	TGTGCCAGCAGTTTACCCGTCGGTTGGACTGAAGCTTTCTTT
TRBD2	TRBV5-1	TRBJ2-5	once	CASSAEPAGQETQYF	TGCGCCAGCAGCGCCGAGCCAGCGGGGCAAGAGACCCAGTACTTC
TRBD1	TRBV5-4	TRBJ2-5	-	CASSLDRVETQYF	TGTGCCAGCAGCTTAGACAGGGTAGAGACCCAGTACTTC
-	TRBV6-2/TRBV6-3	TRBJ2-1	-	CASSRVADYSNEQFF	TGTGCCAGCAGCCGCGTAGCGGACTACTCAAATGAGCAGTTCTTC
TRBD1	TRBV4-3	TRBJ1-2	-	CASSQVWTGIENYGYTF	TGCGCCAGCAGCCAAGTTTGGACAGGGATTGAAAACTATGGCTACACCTTC
-	TRBV5-5	TRBJ1-5	-	CASSLGVGVGAQHF	TGTGCCAGCAGCTTGGGGGTCGGGGTTGGGGCCCAGCATTTT
-	TRBV5-1	TRBJ1-1	-	CASSGFAGLNTEAFF	TGCGCCAGCAGCGGTTTCGCAGGGCTGAACACTGAAGCTTTCTTT
-	TRBV7-2	TRBJ1-1	-	CASSSLGWGQEAFF	TGTGCCAGCAGCAGCTTAGGTTGGGGGCAGGAAGCTTTCTTT
-	TRBV7-9	TRBJ1-1	few	CASSSGLQGGTEAFF	TGTGCCAGCAGCTCGGGACTACAGGGCGGCACTGAAGCTTTCTTT
TRBD1	TRBV12-3/TRBV12-4	TRBJ1-2	-	CASVPGQGSGYTF	TGTGCCAGCGTGCCGGGACAGGGCTCTGGCTACACCTTC
-	TRBV13	TRBJ2-7	-	CASSLSPGRSYEQYF	TGTGCCAGCAGCTTATCACCTGGCCGATCCTACGAGCAGTACTTC
-	TRBV19	TRBJ1-1	once	CASSRQREAFF	TGTGCCAGTAGTCGACAGCGTGAAGCTTTCTTT
-	TRBV29-1	TRBJ1-1	-	CSVPIWQANTEAFF	TGCAGCGTGCCCATATGGCAGGCGAACACTGAAGCTTTCTTT
-	TRBV2	TRBJ1-5	-	CAITKPDGVGQPQHF	TGTGCCATCACAAAACCAGACGGGGTGGGGCAGCCCCAGCATTTT
TRBD1	TRBV7-9	TRBJ1-5	-	CASSQGQGASQPQHF	TGTGCCAGCAGCCAGGGACAGGGGGCAAGTCAGCCCCAGCATTTT